A single sample gave rise to the 8 T cell receptor beta chains below, sequenced in a study of T cell changes during pregnancy in multiple sclerosis. Some clones are missing from TCRdb's copy, which holds only in-frame ones; the method was immunoSEQ multiplex PCR. The sample contains tens of thousands of clones, roughly 93% of which appear only once. Material: CD4+ T cells from peripheral blood mononuclear cells, obtained in the second trimester of pregnancy. Receptors were obtained from a female donor with multiple sclerosis, enrolled in a pregnancy study.

CDR3 amino acids: CASSLIWTGMNTEAFF. The CDR3 DNA reads TGCGCCAGCAGCTTGATTTGGACAGGCATGAACACTGAAGCTTTCTTT. This chain links TRBV5-1 with TRBJ1-1; TRBD1 matches 7 bases. The CDR3 length is 16 residues. The V gene's germline CDR1 is SGHRS and CDR2 YFSETQ. V lost 1 base, J lost 0 bases, and 6 bases stayed unmatched.

The chain employs TRBV30 and TRBJ2-2; TRBD1 matches 9 bases. Losses at the gene ends were 0 bases for V and 6 bases for J; bases not matched to a gene: 2. The germline V gene has CDR1 GTSNPN and CDR2 SVGIG (reference sequence). CDR3 length: 14 amino acids. The CDR3 DNA follows: TGTGCCTGGAGTGTAGGACAGGGGCCCGGGGAGCTGTTTTTT. This sequence encodes CAWSVGQGPGELFF.

The chain couples TRBV7-2 to TRBJ2-2, with a possible D match to TRBD1 (6 bases). This CDR3 comprises 15 residues. Germline V lookup: CDR1 SGHTA, CDR2 FQGNSA. V gave up 4 bases and J gave up 3 bases, with 12 bases separating them. The CDR3 sequence is CASSYRQADTGELFF. In DNA, the CDR3 is TGTGCCAGCAGCTACCGACAGGCCGACACCGGGGAGCTGTTTTTT.

This clone appeared a single time. The chain couples TRBV5-1 to TRBJ2-5; TRBD2 matches 7 bases. The CDR3 extends over 16 amino acids. V shed 1 base, J shed 1 base, and the junction held 7 bases outside the gene matches. The V gene's germline CDR1 is SGHRS and CDR2 YFSETQ. CDR3 nucleotides: TGCGCCAGCAGCTTGACCCTAACTAGCGTCCAAGAGACCCAGTACTTC. Residues: CASSLTLTSVQETQYF.

This clone was picked up one time. The chain joins TRBV4-1 to TRBJ2-1, with 8 bases identical to TRBD1. Per the germline V gene, CDR1 is MGHRA and CDR2 is YSYEKL. V dropped 0 bases and J dropped 7; count of bases not matched to a gene: 5. The length of the CDR3 is 15 residues. Written as DNA, the CDR3 is TGCGCCAGCAGCCAAGATGGCAGGGGGCATAATGAGCAGTTCTTC. Amino acids: CASSQDGRGHNEQFF.

The chain employs TRBV4-1 and TRBJ1-2, with 10 bases aligning to TRBD1. The CDR3 loop spans 17 amino acids. CDR1 is MGHRA and CDR2 is YSYEKL in the germline V gene. Losses at the gene ends were 6 bases for V and 5 bases for J; bases not matched to a gene: 15. DNA for the CDR3: TGCGCCAGCAGACATATAGAATGGGGACAGGGGTGGTATGGCTACACCTTC. Residues: CASRHIEWGQGWYGYTF.

The V and J genes are TRBV7-2 and TRBJ1-6, with D perhaps TRBD1 (5 bases). V was cut by 1 base and J by 7 bases, with 11 bases left in between. CDR3 length: 15 amino acids. CDR1 SGHTA and CDR2 FQGNSA come from the germline V gene. CDR3 amino acids: CASSLDAGPNSPLHF. The CDR3 nucleotides are TGTGCCAGCAGCTTAGATGCGGGGCCCAATTCACCCCTCCACTTT.

J is TRBJ2-1 and V is TRBV4-3, with TRBD2 matching 7 bases. The CDR3 loop spans 15 amino acids. Germline CDR1 reads LGHNA; CDR2 reads YSLEER. The V gene end was trimmed by 1 base and the J gene end by 1 base; junction bases not matched to a gene: 1. CDR3 DNA sequence: TGCGCCAGCAGCCAAGCGGGGGGTTCCTACAATGAGCAGTTCTTC. Protein sequence: CASSQAGGSYNEQFF.